These 18 T cell receptor beta chains were all obtained from the same sample, sequenced in a study of T cell responses to AZD1222 COVID-19 vaccine. The method was immunoSEQ multiplex PCR; TCRdb's version includes in-frame clones alone and lacks a portion of them. The sample has about 110,000 clones; around 76% are singletons. The sequenced sample was peripheral blood, obtained on day 0 of AZD1222 vaccination. The receptors were gathered from an adult in good health.

The chain employs TRBV19 and TRBJ1-2; TRBD1 might be the D (5 bases). Germline V gives CDR1 LNHDA, CDR2 SQIVND (reference sequence). Trimming shortened V by 4 bases and J by 5 bases, and 8 bases separated the two germline ends. The CDR3 loop spans 12 amino acids. CDR3 loop: CASSTPGYGYTF. The CDR3, as DNA: TGTGCCAGTAGTACCCCAGGGTATGGCTACACCTTC.

This clone was counted between two and nine times. An end of the junction does not agree with germline; a read error may underlie this. The rearrangement uses TRBV10-1 and TRBJ1-2; 8 positions match TRBD1. Germline V lookup: CDR1 WNHNN, CDR2 SYGVQD (reference sequence). The CDR3 consists of 13 residues. In nucleotides, the CDR3 is TGCGCCAGCAGTGAGTCAGTCAGGGGGCATTTCGCCTTC. It encodes CASSESVRGHFAF.

This clone occurred once. The chain employs TRBV29-1 and TRBJ2-5; D possibly corresponds to TRBD2 (6 bases). CDR1 is SQVTM and CDR2 is ANQGSEA in the germline V gene. Trimming took off 8 bases at V and 1 base at J, with 11 bases between the two ends. CDR3 length equals 12 residues. The DNA of the CDR3 is TGCAGCTGCCGGGACTTCCAAGAGACCCAGTACTTC. Protein sequence: CSCRDFQETQYF.

The V and J genes are TRBV7-2 and TRBJ1-6; no reliable D call. Germline CDR1 SGHTA, CDR2 FQGNSA. The germline V and J ends were trimmed by 5 bases and 6 bases, with 8 bases remaining between them. The CDR3 is 13 amino acids. The CDR3: CASSVDSNSPLHF. CDR3 sequence (DNA): TGTGCCAGCAGCGTTGACTCTAATTCACCCCTCCACTTT.

V gene TRBV11-3 combines with J gene TRBJ2-1; 12 bases fit TRBD2. The germline CDR1 and CDR2 sequences are SGHNT and YENEEA. V lost 1 base, J lost 12 bases, and 13 bases stayed unmatched. The CDR3 loop spans 17 amino acids. The CDR3, as DNA: TGTGCCAGCAGCTTAGTGGGGCGGACTAGCGGGGTGGTCGGGCAGTTCTTC. Its protein is CASSLVGRTSGVVGQFF.

V gene TRBV5-6 combines with J gene TRBJ1-3, with D uncertain. Germline lookup yields CDR1 SGHDT and CDR2 YYEEEE. Between the trimmed V and J ends, which lost 1 base and 10 bases, there was a span of 12 bases. This CDR3 is 13 amino acids long. The CDR3, as DNA: TGTGCCAGCAGCTTGCCGATGAGCCAAACCATATATTTT. This codes for CASSLPMSQTIYF.

There are a few counts of this clone. The chain has TRBV5-8 and TRBJ2-3; D not certain. The CDR3 is made up of 13 amino acids. Trimming took 0 bases from V and 4 from J, leaving 6 bases between them. The V gene's germline CDR1 is SGHTS and CDR2 YDEGEE. CDR3 coding DNA: TGTGCCAGCAGCTTGGTGGGCGCAGATACGCAGTATTTT. Its protein product is CASSLVGADTQYF.

The chain carries TRBV10-2 and TRBJ1-3, with no clear D. CDR1 is WSHSY, CDR2 SAAADI, per germline. This CDR3 comprises 16 residues. The ends were cut back, 0 bases at V and 0 bases at J, with 9 bases in the middle. The CDR3 reads CASSESPQSSGNTIYF. The CDR3, as DNA: TGCGCCAGCAGTGAGTCGCCCCAGTCCTCTGGAAACACCATATATTTT.

The chain couples TRBV4-3 to TRBJ2-2; D is ambiguous. CDR1 and CDR2 (germline): LGHNA, YSLEER. The CDR3 extends over 14 amino acids. Trimming stripped 4 bases from V and 0 bases from J, with 6 bases between. The CDR3 region has the DNA TGCGCCAGCAGCCGGGATGCGAACACCGGGGAGCTGTTTTTT. This gives the protein CASSRDANTGELFF.

The sample holds one count of this clone. This chain uses TRBV10-3 with TRBJ1-1; a weak D match, TRBD1 (6 bases). Trimming cost V 6 bases and J 1 base, with 18 bases left between them. This CDR3 contains 16 residues. Germline loops: CDR1 ENHRY, CDR2 SYGVKD. The DNA of the CDR3 is TGTGCCATCAGCAACAACCTAGGGGGATCGAACACTGAAGCTTTCTTT. Amino acid sequence: CAISNNLGGSNTEAFF.

The chain is built from TRBV7-2 and TRBJ1-6; D uncertain. The V gene lost 3 bases and the J gene lost 9 bases, with 15 bases spanning the gap. CDR3 length equals 15 residues. Per the germline V gene, CDR1 is SGHTA and CDR2 is FQGNSA. The CDR3 loop is CASSFLRASGSPLHF. The CDR3 DNA follows: TGTGCCAGCAGCTTTCTACGGGCATCGGGTTCACCCCTCCACTTT.

J is TRBJ2-1 and V is TRBV7-8; D remains ambiguous. The germline gives CDR1 SGHVS, CDR2 FQNEAQ. The V and J ends lost 8 bases and 0 bases respectively, with 14 bases between them. The CDR3 covers 15 residues. CDR3 protein: CASGFRAGSYNEQFF. As DNA, the CDR3 is TGTGCCAGCGGGTTCCGGGCCGGCTCCTACAATGAGCAGTTCTTC.

V usage is TRBV6-6 and J usage is TRBJ2-1; TRBD1 matches at 9 bases. The germline CDR1 and CDR2 sequences are MNHNY and SVGAGI (reference sequence). The CDR3 runs 16 residues. The V and J ends lost 7 bases and 7 bases, in that order; junction bases with no gene match: 14. The CDR3 bases are TGTGCCAGCATACACAGGGGGACAGGGACGATGAATGAGCAGTTCTTC. It translates to CASIHRGTGTMNEQFF.

This clone showed up many times. This sequence joins TRBV7-2 and TRBJ1-5; 7 nucleotides match TRBD1. V gave up 5 bases and J gave up 6 bases; unmatched junction bases: 7. The germline CDR1 and CDR2 sequences are SGHTA and FQGNSA. The length of the CDR3 is 14 residues. DNA for the CDR3: TGTGCCAGCAGCCCGGGGGCAGGGGGTCAGCCCCAGCATTTT. Amino acids: CASSPGAGGQPQHF. Filled out from reference TRBV7-2 and TRBJ1-5, the complete variable domain reads GAGVSQSPSNKVTEKGKDVELRCDPISGHTALYWYRQSLGQGLEFLIYFQGNSAPDKSGLPSDRFSAERTGGSVSTLTIQRTQQEDSAVYLCASSPGAGGQPQHFGDGTRLSIL.

CDR3 loop: CAWNWDTEAFF. The CDR3 bases are TGTGCCTGGAACTGGGACACTGAAGCTTTCTTT. V and J are TRBV30 and TRBJ1-1; D remains ambiguous. V was trimmed by 4 bases and J by 3 bases, leaving 6 bases between them. The CDR3 is 11 amino acids. Per germline, CDR1 GTSNPN and CDR2 SVGIG (reference sequence).

V usage is TRBV11-2 and J usage is TRBJ1-2; D is ambiguous. The V and J ends lost 4 bases and 2 bases respectively, with 5 bases between them. This CDR3 has 12 amino acids. The germline V gene has CDR1 SGHAT and CDR2 FQNNGV. Here the CDR3 DNA reads TGTGCCAGCAGCTCCGAGAACTATGGCTACACCTTC. Translating gives CASSSENYGYTF.

The CDR3 nucleotides read TGTGCCAGAAGCTTGGGTCATTACAATGAGCAGTTCTTC. This codes for CARSLGHYNEQFF. The rearrangement joins TRBV5-3 to TRBJ2-1; D is undetermined. TRBV5-3 is recorded as an ORF, its role being uncertain. With 0 bases removed from V and 4 bases from J, the gap between germline ends came to 5 bases. The length of the CDR3 is 13 residues.

The chain uses TRBV18 and TRBJ2-7; weak D call: TRBD2 (6 bases). The CDR3 runs 15 residues. Trimming pared 5 bases from V and 4 bases from J, leaving 18 bases between. Germline V gene sequence: CDR1 KGHSH, CDR2 LQKENI. The CDR3 nucleotides are TGTGCCAGCTCATCCCGACTAGAGACATATTACGAGCAGTACTTC. This translates into CASSSRLETYYEQYF.